Below, 13 T cell receptor beta chains from the same sample are listed, as sequenced in a study of T cells after yellow fever vaccination. TCRdb reprocessed the 5' RACE reads via MiXCR and lists one record per CDR3 protein. The data hold hundreds of thousands of distinct CDR3 sequences, with 9% to 15% observed a single time. Sequencing used PBMCs, obtained on the day of the yellow fever booster vaccination. These receptors were obtained from a man aged 25-45 years who received the YFV17D yellow fever vaccine.

This rearrangement joins TRBV5-1 to TRBJ1-1; possibly TRBD1 for D (5 bases). V was shortened by 1 base and J by 4 bases, with 17 bases between the two germline ends. Germline-derived CDR1 and CDR2 are SGHRS and YFSETQ. This CDR3 comprises 16 residues. The CDR3 spells CASSLPTGTDTTEAFF. CDR3 bases: TGCGCCAGCAGCTTGCCAACCGGGACGGACACCACTGAAGCTTTCTTT.

This clonotype was counted many times. The V and J genes are TRBV11-2 and TRBJ2-2; D might be TRBD1 or TRBD2, each matching 5 bases. V shed 5 bases and J shed 6 bases, with 28 bases lying between them. CDR1 is SGHAT and CDR2 is FQNNGV in the germline V gene. CDR3 length: 19 amino acids. The CDR3 is CASSPTPGTHGSRPGELFF. DNA of the CDR3: TGTGCCAGCAGCCCTACCCCCGGGACGCACGGAAGTCGGCCCGGGGAGCTGTTTTTT.

A few counts support this clonotype. V usage is TRBV30 and J usage is TRBJ2-3; TRBD2 matches at 10 bases. The CDR3 length is 15 residues. V shed 5 bases and J 3 bases; nucleotides not matched to a gene: 8. Per germline, CDR1 GTSNPN and CDR2 SVGIG (reference sequence). The CDR3, as DNA: TGTGCCTGGGGCCTCGGACTAGCGGCGACAGATACGCAGTATTTT. Residues: CAWGLGLAATDTQYF. The whole variable domain, remainder taken from reference TRBV30 and TRBJ2-3, is SQTIHQWPATLVQPVGSPLSLECTVEGTSNPNLYWYRQAAGRGLQLLFYSVGIGQISSEVPQNLSASRPQDRQFILSSKKLLLSDSGFYLCAWGLGLAATDTQYFGPGTRLTVL.

This clonotype was detected ten times or more. The rearrangement uses TRBV5-1 and TRBJ2-1; D perhaps matches TRBD2 (5 bases). The CDR3 runs to 15 residues. V lost 0 bases and J lost 3, with 10 bases in between. Germline CDR1 SGHRS, CDR2 YFSETQ. The CDR3 nucleotides read TGCGCCAGCAGCTTGGCGGGGAGAGACTACAATGAGCAGTTCTTC. Translating it yields CASSLAGRDYNEQFF.

Only a few counts were recorded for this clonotype. This rearrangement joins TRBV6-5 to TRBJ2-7; the match to TRBD2 covers 10 bases. The CDR3 spans 16 residues. The trim removed 0 bases at V and 2 bases at J, leaving 4 bases unmatched. Germline V lookup: CDR1 MNHEY, CDR2 SVGAGI. The CDR3 region is CASSYSSGRATYEQYF. The CDR3 DNA is TGTGCCAGCAGTTACTCAAGCGGGAGGGCCACCTACGAGCAGTACTTC.

This clonotype was counted many times. This chain connects TRBV4-3 to TRBJ1-1; D unresolved. V was pared by 0 bases and J by 3 bases, with 5 bases between. This CDR3 has 13 amino acids. From germline, CDR1 is LGHNA and CDR2 YSLEER. The CDR3 DNA follows: TGCGCCAGCAGCCAAGATAGGGACACTGAAGCTTTCTTT. It yields the protein CASSQDRDTEAFF.

This rearrangement joins TRBV29-1 to TRBJ1-5; 7 bases are shared with TRBD1. There are 14 residues in the CDR3. With V trimmed by 6 bases and J by 0 bases, 5 bases remained unmatched. Germline V CDR1 and CDR2: SQVTM, ANQGSEA. The CDR3 here is CSVVGTDSNQPQHF. The CDR3 coding sequence is TGCAGCGTCGTCGGGACAGATAGCAATCAGCCCCAGCATTTT. Variable domain in full (rest from reference TRBV29-1 and TRBJ1-5): SAVISQKPSRDICQRGTSLTIQCQVDSQVTMMFWYRQQPGQSLTLIATANQGSEATYESGFVIDKFPISRPNLTFSTLTVSNMSPEDSSIYLCSVVGTDSNQPQHFGDGTRLSIL.

Worth noting for this clonotype: A much larger clone is a single base away; this may be a read error. The chain carries TRBV20-1 and TRBJ2-1, with 8 positions matching TRBD2. CDR3 length: 16 amino acids. Looked up from germline, CDR1 is DFQATT and CDR2 is SNEGSKA (reference sequence). Here the CDR3 reads CCARETFTSGRNEQFF. CDR3 DNA: TGCTGTGCTAGAGAGACCTTCACTAGCGGTCGGAATGAGCAGTTCTTC.

This clonotype was seen a few times. V usage is TRBV7-8 and J usage is TRBJ2-3; D not certain. The CDR3 spans 12 residues. Germline-derived CDR1 and CDR2 are SGHVS and FQNEAQ. Trimming removed 8 bases from V and 0 bases from J, with 6 bases in between. The CDR3 sequence is CASAASTDTQYF. For the CDR3, the DNA is TGTGCCAGCGCTGCTAGCACAGATACGCAGTATTTT.

The rearrangement links TRBV7-8 to TRBJ2-5; D gene unclear. The V and J ends lost 2 bases and 5 bases respectively, with 6 bases between them. This CDR3 spans 12 amino acids. CDR1 and CDR2 from the germline V gene are SGHVS and FQNEAQ. The CDR3 DNA follows: TGTGCCAGCAGCTTATTTAGCGAGACCCAGTACTTC. Translated, it gives CASSLFSETQYF.

The V call is TRBV28, the J call TRBJ1-2, with unresolved D. Between the trimmed V and J ends, which lost 4 bases and 4 bases, there was a span of 13 bases. CDR3 length: 14 residues. Germline lookup yields CDR1 MDHEN and CDR2 SYDVKM. Written as DNA, the CDR3 is TGTGCCAGCAGTTCCTATGATCGGGGCTATGGCTACACCTTC. Residues: CASSSYDRGYGYTF.

The chain joins TRBV19 to TRBJ2-1; D may be TRBD1 (6 bases). V was trimmed by 1 base and J by 6 bases, leaving 16 bases between them. The CDR3 covers 16 residues. Per germline, CDR1 LNHDA and CDR2 SQIVND (reference sequence). The CDR3 DNA is TGTGCCAGTAGTATAGGAGAGGCGGCAGGGGCCAATGAGCAGTTCTTC. Protein product: CASSIGEAAGANEQFF.

This clonotype was counted ten times or more. J is TRBJ1-4 and V is TRBV4-3; TRBD1 is a possible D gene (5 bases). Germline assignment: CDR1 LGHNA and CDR2 YSLEER. The CDR3 loop spans 15 amino acids. Trimming stripped 0 bases from V and 4 bases from J, with 9 bases between. The CDR3 coding sequence is TGCGCCAGCAGCCAAGATGGGGGGTTTAATGAAAAACTGTTTTTT. This gives the protein CASSQDGGFNEKLFF.